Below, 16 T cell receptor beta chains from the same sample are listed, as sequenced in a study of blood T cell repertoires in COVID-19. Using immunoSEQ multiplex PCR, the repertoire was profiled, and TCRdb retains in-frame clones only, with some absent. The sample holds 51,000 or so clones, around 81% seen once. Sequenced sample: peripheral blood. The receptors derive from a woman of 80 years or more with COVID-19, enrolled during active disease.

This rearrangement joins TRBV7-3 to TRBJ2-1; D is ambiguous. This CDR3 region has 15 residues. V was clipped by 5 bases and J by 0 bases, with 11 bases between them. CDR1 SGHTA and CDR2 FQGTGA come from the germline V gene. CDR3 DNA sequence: TGTGCCAGCAGCCCAGGTTTCGGCTCCTACAATGAGCAGTTCTTC. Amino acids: CASSPGFGSYNEQFF.

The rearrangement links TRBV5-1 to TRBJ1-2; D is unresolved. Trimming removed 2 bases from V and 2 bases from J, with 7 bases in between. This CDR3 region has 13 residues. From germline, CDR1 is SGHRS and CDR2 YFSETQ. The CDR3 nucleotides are TGCGCCAGCAGCTTATCACAGAACTATGGCTACACCTTC. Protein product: CASSLSQNYGYTF.

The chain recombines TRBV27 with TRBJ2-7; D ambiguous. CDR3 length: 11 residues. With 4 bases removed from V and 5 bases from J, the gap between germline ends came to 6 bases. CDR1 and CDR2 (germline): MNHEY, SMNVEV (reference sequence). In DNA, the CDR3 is TGTGCCAGCAGTTCACATAACGAGCAGTACTTC. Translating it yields CASSSHNEQYF.

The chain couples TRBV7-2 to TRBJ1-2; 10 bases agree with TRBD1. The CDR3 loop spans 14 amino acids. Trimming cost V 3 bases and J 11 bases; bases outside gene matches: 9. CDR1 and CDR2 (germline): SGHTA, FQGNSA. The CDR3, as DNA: TGTGCCAGCAGCTTCGGACAGGGGGAGGGGGAGTACACCTTC. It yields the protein CASSFGQGEGEYTF.

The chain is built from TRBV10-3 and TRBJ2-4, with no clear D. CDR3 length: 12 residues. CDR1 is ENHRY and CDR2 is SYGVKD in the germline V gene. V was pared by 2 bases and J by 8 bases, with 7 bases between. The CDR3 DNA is TGTGCCATCAGTGAGGCAGAGGACATTCAGTACTTC. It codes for CAISEAEDIQYF.

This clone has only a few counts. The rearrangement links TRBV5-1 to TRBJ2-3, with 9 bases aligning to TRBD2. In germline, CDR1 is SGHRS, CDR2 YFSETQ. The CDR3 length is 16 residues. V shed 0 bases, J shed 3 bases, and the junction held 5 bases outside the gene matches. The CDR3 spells CASSLGGSGSTDTQYF. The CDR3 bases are TGCGCCAGCAGCTTGGGTGGTAGCGGGAGTACAGATACGCAGTATTTT.

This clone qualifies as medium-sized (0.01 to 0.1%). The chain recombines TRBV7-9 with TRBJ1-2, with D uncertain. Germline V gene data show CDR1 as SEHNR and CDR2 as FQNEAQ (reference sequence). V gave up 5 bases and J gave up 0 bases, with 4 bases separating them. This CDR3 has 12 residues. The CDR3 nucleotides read TGTGCCAGCAGCAACTCTAACTATGGCTACACCTTC. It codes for CASSNSNYGYTF.

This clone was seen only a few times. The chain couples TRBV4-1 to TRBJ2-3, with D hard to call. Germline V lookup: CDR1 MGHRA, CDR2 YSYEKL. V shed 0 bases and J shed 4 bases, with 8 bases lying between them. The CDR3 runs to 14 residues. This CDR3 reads CASSQDRVADTQYF. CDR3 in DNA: TGCGCCAGCAGCCAAGATCGCGTCGCAGATACGCAGTATTTT.

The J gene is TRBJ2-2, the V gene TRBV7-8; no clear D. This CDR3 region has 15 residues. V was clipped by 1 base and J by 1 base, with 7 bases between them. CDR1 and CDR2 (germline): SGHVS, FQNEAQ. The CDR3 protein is CASSLGVWNTGELFF. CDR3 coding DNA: TGTGCCAGCAGCTTAGGCGTTTGGAACACCGGGGAGCTGTTTTTT.

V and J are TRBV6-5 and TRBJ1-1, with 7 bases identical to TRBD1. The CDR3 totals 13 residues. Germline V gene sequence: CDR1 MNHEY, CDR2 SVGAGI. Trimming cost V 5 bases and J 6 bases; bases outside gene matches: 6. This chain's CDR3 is CASSTHRGAEAFF. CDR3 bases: TGTGCCAGCAGTACACACAGGGGCGCTGAAGCTTTCTTT.

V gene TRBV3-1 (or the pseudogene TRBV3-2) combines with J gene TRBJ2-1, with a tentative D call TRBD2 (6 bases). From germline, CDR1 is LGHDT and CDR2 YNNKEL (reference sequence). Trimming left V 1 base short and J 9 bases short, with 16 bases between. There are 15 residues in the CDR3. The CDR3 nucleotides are TGTGCCAGCAGCCAAGGGGCGGGACCAACAGGTGAGCAGTTCTTC. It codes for CASSQGAGPTGEQFF.

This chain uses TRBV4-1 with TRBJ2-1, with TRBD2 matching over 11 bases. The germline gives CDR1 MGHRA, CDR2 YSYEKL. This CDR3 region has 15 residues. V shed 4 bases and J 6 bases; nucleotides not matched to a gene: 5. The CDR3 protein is CASSPGLAGRNEQFF. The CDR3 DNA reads TGCGCCAGCAGCCCTGGACTAGCGGGCCGCAATGAGCAGTTCTTC.

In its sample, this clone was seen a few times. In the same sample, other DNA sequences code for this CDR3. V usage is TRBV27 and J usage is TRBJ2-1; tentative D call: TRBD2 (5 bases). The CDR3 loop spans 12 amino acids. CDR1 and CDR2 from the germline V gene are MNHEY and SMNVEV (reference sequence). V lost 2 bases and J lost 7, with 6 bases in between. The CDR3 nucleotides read TGTGCCAGCAGTTTAGGGAGAAATGAGCAGTTCTTC. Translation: CASSLGRNEQFF.

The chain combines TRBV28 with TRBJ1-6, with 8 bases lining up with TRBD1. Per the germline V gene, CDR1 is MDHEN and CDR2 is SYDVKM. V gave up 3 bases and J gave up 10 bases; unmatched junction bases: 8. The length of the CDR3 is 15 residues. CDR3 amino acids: CASSFSQGVGSPLHF. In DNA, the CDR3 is TGTGCCAGCAGTTTTTCACAGGGGGTCGGCTCACCCCTCCACTTT.

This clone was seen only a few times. In nucleotides, the CDR3 is TGTGCCAGTAGTATGGGCAATCTGGCATCACCCCTCCACTTT. Translated: CASSMGNLASPLHF. This chain joins TRBV19 and TRBJ1-6; the D is unclear. Germline CDR1 and CDR2: LNHDA and SQIVND (reference sequence). The CDR3 contains 14 residues. Trimming stripped 3 bases from V and 10 bases from J, with 13 bases between.

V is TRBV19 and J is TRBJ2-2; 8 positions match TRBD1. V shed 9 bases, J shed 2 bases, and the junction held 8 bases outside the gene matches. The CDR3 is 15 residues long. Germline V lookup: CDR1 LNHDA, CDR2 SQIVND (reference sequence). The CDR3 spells CASNRGDLNTGELFF. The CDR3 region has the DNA TGTGCCAGCAACAGGGGGGATTTAAACACCGGGGAGCTGTTTTTT.